Listed here are 2 T cell receptor beta chains from one sample, sequenced in a study of T cell responses to AZD1222 COVID-19 vaccine. TCRdb's copy holds only in-frame clones and misses some; the assay was immunoSEQ multiplex PCR. The profile shows around 100,000 clones, about 89% of them singletons. The sequenced sample was peripheral blood, obtained 28 days after the second AZD1222 dose. The receptors stem from an adult who received the AZD1222 COVID-19 vaccine.

This sequence joins TRBV7-2 and TRBJ1-1; D is ambiguous. This CDR3 region has 13 residues. V lost 5 bases and J lost 2, with 9 bases in between. CDR1 and CDR2 (germline): SGHTA, FQGNSA. Here the CDR3 DNA reads TGTGCCAGCAGCCTCCGGCAAAACACTGAAGCTTTCTTT. The encoded protein is CASSLRQNTEAFF.

The V and J genes are TRBV2 and TRBJ2-2; D is unresolved. The CDR3 length is 16 residues. Per the germline V gene, CDR1 is SNHLY and CDR2 is FYNNEI. With 5 bases removed from V and 4 bases from J, the gap between germline ends came to 17 bases. The CDR3 protein is CASSPQILGGTGELFF. The CDR3 nucleotides read TGTGCCAGCAGTCCCCAGATTCTAGGTGGCACCGGGGAGCTGTTTTTT.